This is a list of T cell receptor beta chains from one sample in a study of blood T cell repertoires in COVID-19. The assay was immunoSEQ multiplex PCR, and TCRdb's table has in-frame clones only and misses some. The table lists 350,000 or so clones, roughly nine tenths of them singletons. Sequenced input: peripheral blood. Receptor source: a woman aged 60-75 years with COVID-19, enrolled during active disease. The CDR3 runs from the conserved cysteine through the conserved F or W. The D gene is left open where the match is weak. The size field is filled for only some rows; it gives once, few, many or a size class.

clone size	V gene	J gene	D gene	CDR3 length	CDR3 protein	CDR3 DNA
.	TRBV7-8	TRBJ1-4	.	13	CASSGGLNEKLFF	TGTGCCAGCAGCGGGGGCCTTAATGAAAAACTGTTTTTT
.	TRBV7-9	TRBJ1-5	TRBD1	14	CASSQGQGNQPQHF	TGTGCCAGCAGCCAAGGACAGGGGAATCAGCCCCAGCATTTT
.	TRBV3-1/TRBV3-2	TRBJ1-2	.	15	CASSQDLQGGDGYTF	TGTGCCAGCAGCCAAGATCTCCAGGGTGGAGATGGCTACACCTTC
.	TRBV7-2	TRBJ2-1	TRBD2	16	CASSLARSGGAGEQFF	TGTGCCAGCAGCTTAGCTCGCAGCGGGGGGGCCGGTGAGCAGTTCTTC
.	TRBV5-1	TRBJ1-5	.	15	CASSFLPGGNQPQHF	TGCGCCAGCAGCTTTTTACCGGGAGGCAATCAGCCCCAGCATTTT
.	TRBV18	TRBJ1-6	.	12	CASSGVDSPLHF	TGTGCCAGCTCAGGAGTCGACTCACCCCTCCACTTT
.	TRBV11-2	TRBJ1-4	.	14	CASSYPATGSKLFF	TGTGCCAGCAGCTATCCCGCCACCGGGTCCAAACTGTTTTTT
.	TRBV2	TRBJ2-1	TRBD1	15	CASRAGTGVYNEQFF	TGTGCCAGCAGGGCCGGGACAGGGGTCTACAATGAGCAGTTCTTC
.	TRBV7-8	TRBJ1-1	.	14	CASSFRVRHTEAFF	TGTGCCAGCAGCTTCCGGGTCCGGCACACTGAAGCTTTCTTT
.	TRBV2	TRBJ1-4	TRBD1	14	CASSPGTVGEKLFF	TGTGCCAGCAGTCCCGGGACAGTAGGAGAAAAACTGTTTTTT
.	TRBV19	TRBJ1-1	.	14	CASSIDRKGLGAFF	TGTGCCAGTAGTATTGACAGAAAAGGTCTGGGAGCTTTCTTT
.	TRBV18	TRBJ1-1	.	12	CASSPLSTEAFF	TGTGCCAGCTCACCTTTGAGCACTGAAGCTTTCTTT
.	TRBV5-4	TRBJ2-5	.	15	CASSWSGGGKETQYF	TGTGCCAGCAGCTGGAGCGGAGGGGGCAAGGAGACCCAGTACTTC
.	TRBV7-9	TRBJ1-5	.	15	CASSLGSGQNQPQHF	TGTGCCAGCAGCTTAGGATCAGGCCAGAATCAGCCCCAGCATTTT
once	TRBV4-2	TRBJ2-3	.	14	CASSQEEARDTQYF	TGTGCCAGCAGCCAAGAAGAGGCAAGGGATACGCAGTATTTT
.	TRBV27	TRBJ1-6	TRBD1	15	CASSSQGRDDSPLHF	TGTGCCAGCAGTTCACAGGGGCGGGACGATTCACCCCTCCACTTT
.	TRBV6-1	TRBJ1-6	.	16	CASSEDRISLNSPLHF	TGTGCCAGCAGTGAAGACAGGATAAGCCTAAATTCACCCCTCCACTTT
.	TRBV4-2	TRBJ1-4	TRBD1	16	CASSLEGTGGGEKLFF	TGTGCCAGCAGCCTTGAGGGAACAGGGGGGGGTGAAAAACTGTTTTTT
.	TRBV10-3	TRBJ1-1	TRBD1	14	CAIRAGTGITEAFF	TGTGCCATCAGAGCCGGGACAGGGATCACTGAAGCTTTCTTT
.	TRBV19	TRBJ2-6	.	15	CASLATHSGANVLTF	TGTGCCAGCCTCGCTACTCACTCTGGGGCCAACGTCCTGACTTTC
.	TRBV6-5	TRBJ1-1	.	13	CASMGSGRVEAFF	TGTGCCAGCATGGGGTCTGGGAGAGTTGAAGCTTTCTTT
.	TRBV19	TRBJ1-6	TRBD1	15	CASSARDRGFSPLHF	TGTGCCAGTAGTGCCAGGGACAGGGGCTTTTCACCCCTCCACTTT
.	TRBV6-5	TRBJ2-3	TRBD2	13	CASSNKLAGAQYF	TGTGCCAGCAGTAACAAACTAGCGGGGGCGCAGTATTTT